One and the same sample provided the 18 T cell receptor beta chains below, sequenced in a study of OX40 agonist ivuxolimab in advanced cancers. TCRdb's table, derived via immunoSEQ multiplex PCR, lists solely in-frame clones and lacks some. The sample carries about 80,000 clones, around nine tenths recorded once. The specimen comprised CD4+ or CD8+ T cells sorted from blood, sampled in a trial of the OX40 agonist ivuxolimab. These TCRs come from an adult with an advanced solid tumor such as melanoma, head and neck, liver or kidney cancer.

The V call is TRBV28, the J call TRBJ2-1; no firm D call. Trimming left V 6 bases short and J 2 bases short, with 20 bases between. CDR3 length: 17 amino acids. Germline V gives CDR1 MDHEN, CDR2 SYDVKM. CDR3 in amino acids: CASSSPLDARTYNEQFF. CDR3 sequence (DNA): TGTGCCAGCAGCTCCCCCCTAGACGCCCGTACCTACAATGAGCAGTTCTTC.

The chain couples TRBV19 to TRBJ2-5; D perhaps matches TRBD2 (6 bases). Per germline, CDR1 LNHDA and CDR2 SQIVND (reference sequence). Trimming pared 2 bases from V and 2 bases from J, leaving 12 bases between. This CDR3 is 15 amino acids long. The CDR3 DNA is TGTGCCAGTAGTATATCGGGAGCGGGTCAAGAGACCCAGTACTTC. It translates to CASSISGAGQETQYF.

The V gene is TRBV5-4, the J gene TRBJ2-1, with unresolved D. CDR3 size: 17 residues. The germline CDR1 and CDR2 sequences are SGHNT and YYREEE (reference sequence). V was clipped by 4 bases and J by 2 bases, with 19 bases between them. CDR3 residues: CASSTQRRPSPYNEQFF. The CDR3 nucleotides are TGTGCCAGCAGCACCCAACGACGTCCCAGCCCCTACAATGAGCAGTTCTTC.

Concerning this clone: The germline gene is not matched at one end of the junction; a read error may be the cause. CDR3 nucleotides: TGTACCAGCAGCGCTATCCCTCAGGGAGGAAGCGGCTACACCTTC. Translating it yields CTSSAIPQGGSGYTF. V usage is TRBV9 and J usage is TRBJ1-2; possible D gene TRBD1, 5 bases. Germline CDR1 reads SGDLS; CDR2 reads YYNGEE. The length of the CDR3 is 15 residues.

The sample holds one count of this clone. Written as DNA, the CDR3 is TGCGCCAGCAGCTGGACTAGCGGGGGGGATACGCAGTATTTT. Its translation: CASSWTSGGDTQYF. The chain links TRBV5-1 to TRBJ2-3; 14 bases map to TRBD2. Germline V gene sequence: CDR1 SGHRS, CDR2 YFSETQ. The CDR3 contains 14 residues. V lost 3 bases, J lost 6 bases, and 0 bases stayed unmatched.

This chain joins TRBV29-1 and TRBJ2-3, with 9 bases aligning to TRBD1. The V gene end was trimmed by 4 bases and the J gene end by 4 bases; junction bases not matched to a gene: 3. The CDR3 totals 13 residues. Germline V lookup: CDR1 SQVTM, CDR2 ANQGSEA. The chain's CDR3 is CSVGDRVPDTQYF. The CDR3 DNA reads TGCAGCGTTGGGGACAGGGTCCCAGATACGCAGTATTTT.

The chain carries TRBV9 and TRBJ1-5; 9 nucleotides match TRBD1. Germline-derived CDR1 and CDR2 are SGDLS and YYNGEE. The CDR3 covers 19 residues. V shed 0 bases, J shed 1 base, and the junction held 11 bases outside the gene matches. The CDR3 DNA follows: TGTGCCAGCAGCGTAGCTAGGACAGGGGAATCTAGGAGCAATCAGCCCCAGCATTTT. Protein: CASSVARTGESRSNQPQHF.

The chain links TRBV5-1 to TRBJ2-5, with TRBD1 matching 9 bases. With the DNA end fitting TRBJ2-7 better, the J assignment may be wrong. Germline lookup yields CDR1 SGHRS and CDR2 YFSETQ. The CDR3 consists of 15 residues. The CDR3 loop reads CASTLGGTGFYEQYF. The DNA of the CDR3 is TGCGCCAGCACCCTTGGAGGGACAGGGTTTTACGAGCAGTACTTC.

V usage is TRBV28 and J usage is TRBJ2-3, with 16 bases identical to TRBD2. The CDR3 runs to 18 residues. Losses at the gene ends were 2 bases for V and 4 bases for J; bases not matched to a gene: 6. The germline CDR1 and CDR2 sequences are MDHEN and SYDVKM. In DNA, the CDR3 is TGTGCCAGCAGTTTAGCGGGACTAGCGGGAGGGCCCCCAGATACGCAGTATTTT. Protein sequence: CASSLAGLAGGPPDTQYF.

This rearrangement joins TRBV28 to TRBJ2-7, with D perhaps matching TRBD2 (6 bases). The V gene's germline CDR1 is MDHEN and CDR2 SYDVKM. V lost 1 base and J 11 bases, leaving 12 bases between the germline ends. CDR3 size: 12 residues. The CDR3 sequence is CASSLLTSGKYF. The CDR3 nucleotides read TGTGCCAGCAGTTTATTGACTAGTGGAAAGTACTTC.

This chain connects TRBV4-3 to TRBJ1-3; D not resolved. CDR1 is LGHNA and CDR2 is YSLEER in the germline V gene. The CDR3 is 15 amino acids. The V end lost 4 bases, the J end lost 1 base, and 11 bases lay between the germline ends. DNA of the CDR3: TGCGCCAGCAGCCTCGGAACCTCTTCTGGAAACACCATATATTTT. It codes for CASSLGTSSGNTIYF.

The chain combines TRBV19 with TRBJ2-5; D ambiguous. Germline V gene lookup returns CDR1 LNHDA and CDR2 SQIVND (reference sequence). The CDR3 covers 13 residues. V lost 5 bases to trimming and J lost 1 base, with 8 bases between them. As DNA, the CDR3 is TGTGCCAGTAGTGCCCGCCGCCAAGAGACCCAGTACTTC. Translated: CASSARRQETQYF.

In DNA form, the CDR3 reads TGTGCCAGCAGACCCTTTACCCGGGGCTACACCTTC. Encoded protein: CASRPFTRGYTF. The J gene is TRBJ1-2, the V gene TRBV2; D remains unclear. Trimming removed 6 bases from V and 8 bases from J, with 13 bases in between. The CDR3 has 12 amino acids. Germline V gene lookup returns CDR1 SNHLY and CDR2 FYNNEI.

This clone appeared a single time. The V gene is TRBV10-3, the J gene TRBJ2-7; D ambiguous. Germline V CDR1 and CDR2: ENHRY, SYGVKD. Trimming shortened V by 1 base and J by 4 bases, and 2 bases separated the two germline ends. The CDR3 is 11 amino acids. The CDR3, as DNA: TGTGCCATCAGTGAGTTTTACGAGCAGTACTTC. As protein: CAISEFYEQYF.

The chain uses TRBV28 and TRBJ1-2; D possibly corresponds to TRBD1 (5 bases). The CDR3 sequence is 15 residues long. V lost 5 bases and J lost 1, with 14 bases in between. Per the germline V gene, CDR1 is MDHEN and CDR2 is SYDVKM. CDR3 nucleotides: TGTGCCAGCAGTCGCGGGGGACGGGGTAACTATGGCTACACCTTC. Protein product: CASSRGGRGNYGYTF.

The gene calls are TRBV10-3 and TRBJ1-2; D might be TRBD1 (6 bases). CDR3 size: 13 residues. V dropped 8 bases and J dropped 4 bases, with 14 bases sitting between them. Germline V CDR1 and CDR2: ENHRY, SYGVKD. The CDR3 DNA reads TGTGCCATCGGTTCGGGACATCTCTATGGCTACACCTTC. It is translated as CAIGSGHLYGYTF.

This chain uses TRBV4-3 with TRBJ2-3, with 8 bases fitting TRBD1. This CDR3 comprises 16 residues. V lost 1 base, J lost 6 bases, and 9 bases stayed unmatched. Germline-derived CDR1 and CDR2 are LGHNA and YSLEER. The CDR3 DNA reads as TGCGCCAGCAGCCAAGGGGCACAGGGGGACGGGGATACGCAGTATTTT. Translation gives CASSQGAQGDGDTQYF.

V gene TRBV19 combines with J gene TRBJ2-1, with TRBD2 matching over 9 bases. With 5 bases clipped from V and 9 bases from J, the junction kept 5 bases outside the gene matches. The CDR3 totals 13 residues. Germline CDR1 is LNHDA and CDR2 is SQIVND (reference sequence). The CDR3 protein is CASSFSGRAEQFF. The DNA of the CDR3 is TGTGCCAGTAGTTTTAGCGGGAGAGCTGAGCAGTTCTTC.